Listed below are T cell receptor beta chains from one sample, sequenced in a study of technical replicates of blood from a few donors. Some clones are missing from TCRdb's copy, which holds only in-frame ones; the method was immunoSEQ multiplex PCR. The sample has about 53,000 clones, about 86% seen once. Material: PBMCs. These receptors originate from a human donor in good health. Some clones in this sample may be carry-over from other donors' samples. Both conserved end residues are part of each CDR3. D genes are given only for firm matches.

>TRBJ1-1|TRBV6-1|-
CASSFPYNFEAFF
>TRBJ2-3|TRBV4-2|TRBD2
CASSQDLVASGSTDTQYF
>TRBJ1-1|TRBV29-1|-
CSVGEHMNTEAFF
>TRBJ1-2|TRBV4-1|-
CASSQDIGQDYGYTF
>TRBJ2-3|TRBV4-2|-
CASSQDRPSVPDTQYF
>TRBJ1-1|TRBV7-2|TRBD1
CASSLNRGLNTEAFF
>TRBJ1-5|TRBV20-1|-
CSARGGGPQHF
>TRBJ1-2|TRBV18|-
CASSPRGGLSGFNYGYTF
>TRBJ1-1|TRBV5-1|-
CASSLARGRYTEAFF
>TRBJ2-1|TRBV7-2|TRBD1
CASSLAVQQGFTPRGEQFF
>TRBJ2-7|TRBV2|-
CASSPGLNNEQYF
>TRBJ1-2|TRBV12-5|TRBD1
CASGRSGTGGDGYTF
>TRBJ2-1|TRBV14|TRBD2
CASSHNGVAGGSYNEQFF
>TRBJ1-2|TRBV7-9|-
CASSLAAGSGYTF
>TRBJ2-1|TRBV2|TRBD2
CASSTSGNNEQFF
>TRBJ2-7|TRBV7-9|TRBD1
CASSLNIVGTGDYEQYF
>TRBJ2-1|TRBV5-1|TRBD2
CASSLGGTSGGSNEQFF
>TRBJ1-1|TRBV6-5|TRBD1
CASSYRQGSRNTEAFF
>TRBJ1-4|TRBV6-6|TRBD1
CASSPSTGGRLFF
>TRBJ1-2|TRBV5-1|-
CASSYAGENGYTF
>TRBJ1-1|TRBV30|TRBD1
CAWDTGGTEAFF
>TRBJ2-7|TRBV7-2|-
CASSLGSNYEQYF
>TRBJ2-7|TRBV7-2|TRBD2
CASSSRLAGAEQYF
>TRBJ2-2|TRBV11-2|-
CASSPYLPGELFF
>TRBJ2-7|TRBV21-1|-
CAKRTALPVWDEQYF
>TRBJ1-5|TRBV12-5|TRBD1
CASSQGEQPQHF
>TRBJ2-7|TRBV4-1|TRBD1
CASSQDVVRLGGHEQYF
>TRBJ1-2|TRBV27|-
CASSPTSARYGYTF
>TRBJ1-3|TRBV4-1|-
CASSQIINAGTIYF
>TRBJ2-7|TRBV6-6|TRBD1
CASSQTGISYEQYF
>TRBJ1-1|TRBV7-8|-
CASSRIGAGQLNPEAFF
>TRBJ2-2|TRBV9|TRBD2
CASSVAGLAVGELFF
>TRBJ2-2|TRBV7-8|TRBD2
CASSRAGGLTGELFF
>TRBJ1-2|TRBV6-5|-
CASSPTFRVAYGYTF
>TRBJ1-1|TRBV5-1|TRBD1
CASSLGTGLNEEAFF
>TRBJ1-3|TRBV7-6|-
CASSLDTGTSYSSSGNTIYF
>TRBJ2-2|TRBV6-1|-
CASTYRQNTGELFF
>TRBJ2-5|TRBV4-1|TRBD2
CASSPKTSGSETQYF
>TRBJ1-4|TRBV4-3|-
CASSQRDGGREKLFF
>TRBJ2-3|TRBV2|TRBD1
CARGQGARDTQYF
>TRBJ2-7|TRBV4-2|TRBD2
CASSQVTAGLYEQYF
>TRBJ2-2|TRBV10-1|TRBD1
CARGTGRTGELFF
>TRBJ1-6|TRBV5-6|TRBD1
CASSSYRGGKSPLHF
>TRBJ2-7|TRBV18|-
CASSEGSRREQYF
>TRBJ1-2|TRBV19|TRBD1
CASSRRDSYGYTF
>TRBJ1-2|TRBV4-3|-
CASSQDRGYGYTF
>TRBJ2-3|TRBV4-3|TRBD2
CASSPRPSGSMNTDTQYF
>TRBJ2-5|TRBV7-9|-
CASSDLPRREKTQYF
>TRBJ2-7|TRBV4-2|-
CASSQVDYGEDSYEQYF
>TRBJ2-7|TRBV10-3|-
CATLDSQGYEQYF
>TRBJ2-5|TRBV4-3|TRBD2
CASSHGLAGARETQYF
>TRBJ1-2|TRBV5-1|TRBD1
CASSRTGVDGYTF
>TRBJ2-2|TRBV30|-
CAWSLITNTGELFF